A selection of T cell receptor beta chains follows, all from one sample in a study of shared clonotypes between healthy human individuals. TCRdb's table, derived via immunoSEQ multiplex PCR, lists solely in-frame clones and lacks some. The sample consists of approximately 740,000 clones, less than 85% of them appearing once. The sample consisted of memory CD4+ T cells sorted from blood. Every receptor here comes from a woman aged 25 to 45 in good health. CDR3s include the opening cysteine and the closing phenylalanine or tryptophan. Fields, in order: clone size, J gene, V gene, D gene, CDR3 protein, CDR3 DNA. The D gene is left open where the match is weak. Only some rows state a clone size, as once, few, many or a class for expanded clones.

clone_size: .; j_call: TRBJ2-7; v_call: TRBV28; d_call: .; cdr3_aa: CASSAGTPSYEQYF; cdr3_nt: TGTGCCAGCAGTGCCGGGACACCCTCCTACGAGCAGTACTTC
clone_size: .; j_call: TRBJ1-5; v_call: TRBV2; d_call: .; cdr3_aa: CASSDRSNQPQHF; cdr3_nt: TGTGCCAGCAGTGACAGAAGCAATCAGCCCCAGCATTTT
clone_size: .; j_call: TRBJ1-4; v_call: TRBV7-9; d_call: .; cdr3_aa: CASSFGGENEKLFF; cdr3_nt: TGTGCCAGCAGCTTCGGGGGAGAAAATGAAAAACTGTTTTTT
clone_size: .; j_call: TRBJ1-1; v_call: TRBV20-1; d_call: .; cdr3_aa: CSADRASF; cdr3_nt: TGCAGTGCTGACCGGGCCAGCTTT
clone_size: .; j_call: TRBJ1-1; v_call: TRBV28; d_call: .; cdr3_aa: CASTETTPNTEAFF; cdr3_nt: TGTGCCAGCACCGAAACAACGCCGAACACTGAAGCTTTCTTT
clone_size: few; j_call: TRBJ2-7; v_call: TRBV27; d_call: .; cdr3_aa: CASSRLDSPTEQYF; cdr3_nt: TGTGCCAGCAGTAGACTCGACTCCCCCACTGAGCAGTACTTC
clone_size: .; j_call: TRBJ2-7; v_call: TRBV5-1; d_call: .; cdr3_aa: CASSSGQPGSPYEQYF; cdr3_nt: TGCGCCAGCAGCTCAGGGCAGCCCGGGAGTCCCTACGAGCAGTACTTC
clone_size: .; j_call: TRBJ2-5; v_call: TRBV9; d_call: TRBD2; cdr3_aa: CASSPGGETQYF; cdr3_nt: TGTGCCAGCAGCCCGGGGGGAGAGACCCAGTACTTC
clone_size: once; j_call: TRBJ1-2; v_call: TRBV28; d_call: .; cdr3_aa: CASSSRTLYGYTF; cdr3_nt: TGTGCCAGCAGTTCTCGGACACTCTATGGCTACACCTTC
clone_size: .; j_call: TRBJ2-3; v_call: TRBV2; d_call: .; cdr3_aa: CASSESRTDTQYF; cdr3_nt: TGTGCCAGCAGTGAATCGAGAACAGATACGCAGTATTTT
clone_size: .; j_call: TRBJ2-7; v_call: TRBV10-3; d_call: TRBD1; cdr3_aa: CAISERQGYEQYF; cdr3_nt: TGTGCCATCAGTGAACGACAGGGTTACGAGCAGTACTTC